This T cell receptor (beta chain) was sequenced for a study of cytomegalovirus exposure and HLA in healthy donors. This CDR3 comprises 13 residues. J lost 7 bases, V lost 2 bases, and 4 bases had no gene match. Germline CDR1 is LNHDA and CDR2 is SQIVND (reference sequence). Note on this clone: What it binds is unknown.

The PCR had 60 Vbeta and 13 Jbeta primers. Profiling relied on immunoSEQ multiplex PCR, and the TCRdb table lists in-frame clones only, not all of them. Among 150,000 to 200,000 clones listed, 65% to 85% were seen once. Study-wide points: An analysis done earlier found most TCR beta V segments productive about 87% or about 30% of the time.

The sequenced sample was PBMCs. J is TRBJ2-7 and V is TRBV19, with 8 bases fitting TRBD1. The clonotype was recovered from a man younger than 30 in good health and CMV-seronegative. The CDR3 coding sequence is TGTGCCAGTAGTATAAGGACAGGGAGGGAGCAGTACTTC. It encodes CASSIRTGREQYF.